This TCR beta chain was obtained from a study of blood T cell repertoires in COVID-19. For the study at large: Acute and convalescent COVID-19 samples came from the United States, Italy and Spain.

The CDR3 extends over 19 amino acids. V lost 0 bases to trimming and J lost 0 bases; unmatched junction nucleotides: 13. Germline CDR1 and CDR2: SGHNT and YENEEA. Method: immunoSEQ multiplex PCR; TCRdb's copy keeps in-frame clones and lacks some. The data contain under 250,000 clones, roughly 84% of them seen just once; the ten biggest clones take up 1.5% to 1.9%. The sequenced material came from peripheral blood. The sequence came from a woman aged 40-49 years who had recovered from COVID-19. This chain links TRBV11-3 with TRBJ1-1; TRBD1 agrees at 7 bases. The CDR3 DNA reads as TGTGCCAGCAGCTTAGATTGGGGGGAGACAGGGACAATGAACACTGAAGCTTTCTTT. Translated, it gives CASSLDWGETGTMNTEAFF.